This record concerns one T cell receptor (beta chain) sequence. The antigen remains undetermined. This entry comes from a study of CD8+ T cells in alopecia areata. General study results and limits: An increase in clonality over normal scalp was evident in lesional scalp, especially alopecia totalis/universalis.

V shed 7 bases and J 2 bases; nucleotides not matched to a gene: 7. Germline CDR1 and CDR2: LNHDA and SQIVND (reference sequence). There are 15 residues in the CDR3. cDNA reverse transcribed from extracted RNA served as the sequencing template. TCRdb's copy holds only in-frame clones and misses some; the assay was immunoSEQ multiplex PCR. This sample carries some 130,000 clones, roughly 54% of them seen once, and the ten largest clones take less than 5.5%. The input for sequencing was CD4+ T cells sorted from blood, taken at week 0. The chain uses TRBV19 and TRBJ1-5; 8 bases agree with TRBD1. This clonotype was obtained from a human donor with alopecia areata. CDR3 amino acids: CASITLGQGNQPQHF. The CDR3 DNA reads TGTGCCAGTATCACCTTGGGACAGGGCAATCAGCCCCAGCATTTT.